The 29 T cell receptor beta chains below come from one sample, sequenced in a study of technical replicates of blood from a handful of donors. Repertoires were generated with immunoSEQ multiplex PCR, while TCRdb's copy carries only in-frame clones and drops some. The sample holds tens of thousands of clones, 96% seen once. The sequenced sample consisted of T cells isolated from PBMCs. These receptors were collected from a human donor in good health.

This chain connects TRBV6-6 to TRBJ1-1; D remains ambiguous. From germline, CDR1 is MNHNY and CDR2 SVGAGI (reference sequence). The CDR3 contains 14 residues. V gave up 2 bases and J gave up 3 bases, with 10 bases separating them. CDR3 sequence: CASSYAGEYTEAFF. Written as DNA, the CDR3 is TGTGCCAGCAGTTACGCAGGTGAATACACTGAAGCTTTCTTT.

The V call is TRBV20-1, the J call TRBJ1-1; D is unclear. Trimming cost V 3 bases and J 4 bases, with 6 bases left between them. This CDR3 comprises 11 residues. Germline V gene data show CDR1 as DFQATT and CDR2 as SNEGSKA (reference sequence). The chain's CDR3 is CSASMSTEAFF. The CDR3 coding sequence is TGCAGTGCTAGTATGTCCACTGAAGCTTTCTTT.

The CDR3 sequence: CATSSPRDSPFYGYTF. The CDR3 DNA is TGTGCCACCAGCAGTCCCCGGGACAGTCCTTTCTATGGCTACACCTTC. V and J are TRBV15 and TRBJ1-2; 7 positions agree with TRBD1. This CDR3 has 16 residues. V was clipped by 3 bases and J by 4 bases; unmatched bases: 11. Per the germline V gene, CDR1 is LNHNV and CDR2 is YYDKDF (reference sequence).

The J gene is TRBJ1-3, the V gene TRBV29-1; D call uncertain. The CDR3 has 11 amino acids. The V gene lost 6 bases and the J gene lost 4 bases, with 7 bases spanning the gap. Germline-derived CDR1 and CDR2 are SQVTM and ANQGSEA. The CDR3 nucleotides read TGCAGCGTGTTCACAGGAAACACCATATATTTT. This translates into CSVFTGNTIYF.

The chain uses TRBV5-1 and TRBJ1-1; tentative D call: TRBD1 (5 bases). CDR3 length: 15 residues. V lost 0 bases and J lost 2, with 11 bases in between. Germline loops: CDR1 SGHRS, CDR2 YFSETQ. Here the CDR3 reads CASSLGTGANTEAFF. CDR3 bases: TGCGCCAGCAGCTTGGGTACTGGGGCAAACACTGAAGCTTTCTTT. The full variable domain, completed using reference TRBV5-1 and TRBJ1-1, is KAGVTQTPRYLIKTRGQQVTLSCSPISGHRSVSWYQQTPGQGLQFLFEYFSETQRNKGNFPGRFSGRQFSNSRSEMNVSTLELGDSALYLCASSLGTGANTEAFFGQGTRLTVV.

The J gene is TRBJ2-1, the V gene TRBV4-3, with D unclear. The CDR3 is made up of 15 amino acids. The germline gives CDR1 LGHNA, CDR2 YSLEER. Trimming shortened V by 4 bases and J by 7 bases, and 17 bases separated the two germline ends. CDR3 DNA sequence: TGCGCCAGCAGCCCCGGCCGGCGAGAGGTTAATGAGCAGTTCTTC. It specifies CASSPGRREVNEQFF.

As for this clone: Other DNA sequences within the sample encode an identical CDR3. This sequence joins TRBV6-5 and TRBJ1-2; D perhaps matches TRBD1 (6 bases). Germline CDR1 reads MNHEY; CDR2 reads SVGAGI. The germline V and J ends were trimmed by 2 bases and 4 bases, with 8 bases remaining between them. The CDR3 contains 13 residues. The CDR3 coding sequence is TGTGCCAGCAGTTACGACAGGCTCTATGGCTACACCTTC. The encoded protein is CASSYDRLYGYTF.

This clone was detected once. The V and J genes are TRBV7-9 and TRBJ2-1, with 7 bases identical to TRBD1. This CDR3 comprises 13 residues. The germline gives CDR1 SEHNR, CDR2 FQNEAQ (reference sequence). V lost 5 bases to trimming and J lost 8 bases; unmatched junction nucleotides: 6. The CDR3 sequence: CASSDSQGHEQFF. CDR3 nucleotides: TGTGCCAGCAGCGACTCACAGGGGCATGAGCAGTTCTTC.

This clone was recorded only once. The chain couples TRBV28 to TRBJ2-3; TRBD2 agrees at 7 bases. The CDR3 loop spans 15 amino acids. Germline V gene data show CDR1 as MDHEN and CDR2 as SYDVKM. Trimming cost V 6 bases and J 0 bases; bases outside gene matches: 6. Here the CDR3 DNA reads TGTGCCAGCAGGGCCGGGACTACTAGCACAGATACGCAGTATTTT. It codes for CASRAGTTSTDTQYF.

The chain carries TRBV7-9 and TRBJ1-3; the D gene is possibly TRBD1 (6 bases). From germline, CDR1 is SEHNR and CDR2 FQNEAQ (reference sequence). CDR3 length equals 16 residues. V was trimmed by 4 bases and J by 0 bases, leaving 13 bases between them. This chain's CDR3 is CASSYSIGGSGNTIYF. The CDR3 nucleotides read TGTGCCAGCAGCTACTCAATAGGGGGCTCTGGAAACACCATATATTTT.

The chain carries TRBV7-2 and TRBJ2-7; 8 bases map to TRBD2. V was pared by 5 bases and J by 6 bases, with 9 bases of the junction left unmatched. The CDR3 has 14 residues. Germline V CDR1 and CDR2: SGHTA, FQGNSA. The CDR3 sequence: CASSPEREKAEQYF. The CDR3 nucleotides are TGTGCCAGCAGCCCCGAGCGGGAGAAGGCCGAGCAGTACTTC.

The chain combines TRBV4-3 with TRBJ2-5; 8 bases align to TRBD2. Trimming removed 0 bases from V and 5 bases from J; junction bases left unmatched: 5. This CDR3 region has 15 residues. Germline CDR1 is LGHNA and CDR2 is YSLEER. The CDR3 DNA is TGCGCCAGCAGCCAAGACGGCGGGAGGACGGAGACCCAGTACTTC. It codes for CASSQDGGRTETQYF.

V usage is TRBV6-5 and J usage is TRBJ1-5; D gene unclear. V lost 2 bases and J 4 bases, leaving 6 bases between the germline ends. CDR3 length: 13 amino acids. CDR1 MNHEY and CDR2 SVGAGI come from the germline V gene. CDR3 sequence: CASSYERNQPQHF. As DNA, the CDR3 is TGTGCCAGCAGTTACGAACGGAATCAGCCCCAGCATTTT.

This chain joins TRBV5-1 and TRBJ1-5, with D tentatively TRBD1 (5 bases). Germline lookup yields CDR1 SGHRS and CDR2 YFSETQ. Trimming removed 0 bases from V and 6 bases from J, with 7 bases in between. The CDR3 length is 13 residues. CDR3 sequence: CASSLGGGQPQHF. CDR3 nucleotide sequence: TGCGCCAGCAGCTTGGGGGGGGGTCAGCCCCAGCATTTT.

CDR3 in amino acids: CASSQAQTSLTDTQYF. The CDR3 bases are TGCGCCAGCAGCCAAGCTCAGACTAGCCTCACAGATACGCAGTATTTT. The rearrangement joins TRBV4-3 to TRBJ2-3; 7 nucleotides agree with TRBD2. CDR1 and CDR2 (germline): LGHNA, YSLEER. The CDR3 consists of 16 residues. V lost 1 base to trimming and J lost 2 bases; unmatched junction nucleotides: 6.

The V gene is TRBV11-3, the J gene TRBJ2-3; weak D call: TRBD1 (5 bases). V shed 4 bases and J shed 0 bases, with 8 bases lying between them. The CDR3 loop spans 14 amino acids. Germline V gives CDR1 SGHNT, CDR2 YENEEA. The CDR3 loop is CASSSQGSTDTQYF. The CDR3 region has the DNA TGTGCCAGCAGCTCCCAGGGTAGCACAGATACGCAGTATTTT.

The rearrangement uses TRBV9 and TRBJ2-2; D may be TRBD2 (5 bases). This CDR3 spans 16 amino acids. In germline, CDR1 is SGDLS, CDR2 YYNGEE. V was pared by 0 bases and J by 3 bases, with 12 bases between. The CDR3 loop reads CASSVERSEYTGELFF. In DNA, the CDR3 is TGTGCCAGCAGCGTAGAGCGGTCGGAGTACACCGGGGAGCTGTTTTTT. Full variable domain (outside the CDR3, taken from reference TRBV9 and TRBJ2-2): DSGVTQTPKHLITATGQRVTLRCSPRSGDLSVYWYQQSLDQGLQFLIQYYNGEERAKGNILERFSAQQFPDLHSELNLSSLELGDSALYFCASSVERSEYTGELFFGEGSRLTVL.

Only one count was recorded for this clone. The chain uses TRBV2 and TRBJ1-4, with 7 bases that match TRBD1. This CDR3 has 14 amino acids. Trimming removed 6 bases from V and 6 bases from J; junction bases left unmatched: 7. In germline, CDR1 is SNHLY, CDR2 FYNNEI. CDR3 loop: CASSFRGVYEKLFF. Written as DNA, the CDR3 is TGTGCCAGCAGCTTCAGGGGGGTATATGAAAAACTGTTTTTT. Complete variable domain (other parts from reference TRBV2 and TRBJ1-4): EPEVTQTPSHQVTQMGQEVILRCVPISNHLYFYWYRQILGQKVEFLVSFYNNEISEKSEIFDDQFSVERPDGSNFTLKIRSTKLEDSAMYFCASSFRGVYEKLFFGSGTQLSVL.

The gene calls are TRBV19 and TRBJ1-5; TRBD1 agrees at 7 bases. Germline CDR1 LNHDA, CDR2 SQIVND (reference sequence). This CDR3 has 17 amino acids. J gave up 6 bases and V 5 bases, and 16 bases lay outside the gene matches. In nucleotides, the CDR3 is TGTGCCAGTAGTGCACGAATTACCGCAGGGGGTACTCAGCCCCAGCATTTT. This codes for CASSARITAGGTQPQHF.

This chain's CDR3 is CASSQNRLAGFTDTQYF. For the CDR3, the DNA is TGCGCCAGCAGCCAAAACAGACTAGCGGGATTCACAGATACGCAGTATTTT. The chain joins TRBV4-3 to TRBJ2-3; the match to TRBD2 covers 11 bases. CDR1 is LGHNA and CDR2 is YSLEER in the germline V gene. V lost 2 bases and J lost 2; bases outside the gene matches: 6. The CDR3 length is 17 residues.

V is TRBV19 and J is TRBJ1-2, with 7 positions matching TRBD1. The CDR3 covers 14 residues. With 1 base clipped from V and 4 bases from J, the junction kept 3 bases outside the gene matches. The germline CDR1 and CDR2 sequences are LNHDA and SQIVND (reference sequence). The chain's CDR3 is CASSIGTGGYGYTF. Here the CDR3 DNA reads TGTGCCAGTAGTATAGGGACAGGAGGCTATGGCTACACCTTC.

This chain connects TRBV19 to TRBJ2-5; 8 bases align to TRBD2. The CDR3 is 17 amino acids. V was clipped by 6 bases and J by 3 bases; unmatched bases: 15. CDR1 is LNHDA and CDR2 is SQIVND in the germline V gene (reference sequence). The chain's CDR3 is CASSRSSGSNYKETQYF. The CDR3 bases are TGTGCCAGTAGCCGATCAAGCGGGAGTAATTACAAAGAGACCCAGTACTTC.

The rearrangement joins TRBV5-6 to TRBJ2-7; D gene unclear. Germline CDR1 reads SGHDT; CDR2 reads YYEEEE. The CDR3 is 13 amino acids. V was trimmed by 0 bases and J by 5 bases, leaving 9 bases between them. CDR3 DNA: TGTGCCAGCAGCTTGGCCAATACAGACGAGCAGTACTTC. It specifies CASSLANTDEQYF.

This chain links TRBV7-3 with TRBJ1-1; weak D call: TRBD1 (6 bases). The germline V gene encodes CDR1 SGHTA and CDR2 FQGTGA. The CDR3 consists of 14 residues. The ends were cut back, 3 bases at V and 4 bases at J, with 12 bases in the middle. CDR3 residues: CASSLGTGTTEAFF. As DNA, the CDR3 is TGTGCCAGCAGCTTGGGAACAGGGACCACTGAAGCTTTCTTT.

The chain recombines TRBV19 with TRBJ2-3, with D perhaps matching TRBD2 (6 bases). Germline CDR1 reads LNHDA; CDR2 reads SQIVND (reference sequence). The CDR3 extends over 16 amino acids. Trimming left V 4 bases short and J 3 bases short, with 17 bases between. CDR3 sequence: CASSTGPGLHTDTQYF. The CDR3 DNA follows: TGTGCCAGTAGTACAGGACCGGGACTTCATACAGATACGCAGTATTTT. The whole variable domain, filled in from reference TRBV19 and TRBJ2-3, reads DGGITQSPKYLFRKEGQNVTLSCEQNLNHDAMYWYRQDPGQGLRLIYYSQIVNDFQKGDIAEGYSVSREKKESFPLTVTSAQKNPTAFYLCASSTGPGLHTDTQYFGPGTRLTVL.

The rearrangement links TRBV11-3 to TRBJ2-7; D unclear. The germline V gene encodes CDR1 SGHNT and CDR2 YENEEA. V shed 4 bases and J shed 6 bases, with 13 bases lying between them. This CDR3 is 13 amino acids long. In DNA form, the CDR3 reads TGTGCCAGCAGCTCCAGAGACCCGGGCGAGCAGTACTTC. This sequence encodes CASSSRDPGEQYF.

This clone was recorded once. The V call is TRBV18, the J call TRBJ2-4; D might be TRBD1 (6 bases). The germline V gene has CDR1 KGHSH and CDR2 LQKENI. This CDR3 has 16 residues. Trimming removed 0 bases at V and 5 bases at J, with 14 bases between. This CDR3 is CASSPPGRGTENIQYF. In DNA, the CDR3 is TGTGCCAGCTCACCACCAGGTAGGGGGACCGAAAACATTCAGTACTTC.

The chain recombines TRBV5-5 with TRBJ2-7, with D possibly being TRBD1 (5 bases). V lost 0 bases to trimming and J lost 4 bases, with 5 bases between them. CDR1 is SGHKS, CDR2 YYEKEE, per germline (reference sequence). The CDR3 consists of 12 residues. CDR3 sequence reads: CASSLDRYEQYF. CDR3 DNA: TGTGCCAGCAGCTTGGACAGGTACGAGCAGTACTTC.

The chain has TRBV19 and TRBJ1-1; 10 bases fit TRBD1. The CDR3 has 15 amino acids. The trim removed 7 bases at V and 0 bases at J, leaving 5 bases unmatched. Germline V gene sequence: CDR1 LNHDA, CDR2 SQIVND (reference sequence). The CDR3 sequence is CASTSTGGLNTEAFF. CDR3 coding DNA: TGTGCCAGTACTTCGACAGGGGGCCTGAACACTGAAGCTTTCTTT.